This T cell receptor beta chain was retrieved from a study of T-cell memory formation after mild COVID-19. Study results and limitations: Whether day 37 second-wave clones are SARS-CoV-2-specific was not confirmed.

This clonotype was counted many times. Antigen unknown. TCRdb re-analysed the 5' RACE reads in MiXCR, keeping a single row per CDR3 protein. The repertoire holds around 250,000 distinct CDR3 sequences, 16% seen once, with 23% in the top ten. The sample taken for sequencing was PBMCs or a T cell subset sorted from them (not recorded which). This TCR was sampled from a man aged 18 to 30 who had mild COVID-19 (a few samples of this study predate the infection). Cell type and time point are not known.

The CDR3, as DNA: TGCGCCAGCAGCACTCCATGGGGGCTCAGCTCCTACGAGCAGTACTTC. As protein: CASSTPWGLSSYEQYF. This rearrangement joins TRBV5-1 to TRBJ2-7; a weak D match, TRBD1 (6 bases). Per the germline V gene, CDR1 is SGHRS and CDR2 is YFSETQ. This CDR3 region has 16 residues. Trimming stripped 4 bases from V and 0 bases from J, with 17 bases between.